Listed below are T cell receptor beta chains from one sample, sequenced in a study of human T cells and chemical hapten exposure. TCRdb called the RACE reads again in MiXCR, with one record for every CDR3 protein. The table records more than 110,000 distinct CDR3 sequences, 12% of them present only once. Source: whole blood, taken in connection with sensitization to the hapten diphenylcyclopropenone (DPC). These receptors all stem from a woman aged 45-59 years with alopecia areata. Some clones in this sample may be carry-over from other donors' samples. Both conserved end residues are part of each CDR3. A D gene is named only where the DNA matches it firmly. Some rows mark clone size as missing; the rest say once, few, many or name a class of expanded clone.

size	D	V	J	DNA	CDR3
many	-	TRBV20-1	TRBJ1-6	TGCAGTGCTAGGGACTCCCAGGGGCCCTATAATTCACCCCTCCACTTT	CSARDSQGPYNSPLHF
-	TRBD1	TRBV5-4	TRBJ2-5	TGTGCCAGCAGCCGGGACAGGGGGCGGGAGACCCAGTACTTC	CASSRDRGRETQYF
-	-	TRBV20-1	TRBJ1-2	TGCAGTGCTCAGAGACGAGGGGACACCTTC	CSAQRRGDTF
-	TRBD1	TRBV7-3	TRBJ2-2	TGTGCCAGCAGTACTACCCGGGACAGGGCTAACACCTGGGAGCTGTTTTTT	CASSTTRDRANTWELFF
many	TRBD1	TRBV4-3	TRBJ1-3	TGCGCCAGCAGCCAGGTGACAGGGGCCTCCTCTGGAAACACCATATATTTT	CASSQVTGASSGNTIYF
few	-	TRBV2	TRBJ2-2	TGTGCCAGCAACGCCGTCACCGGGGTGGAGCTGTTTTTT	CASNAVTGVELFF
-	TRBD1	TRBV5-1	TRBJ1-1	TGCGCCAGCACAGGGGGGCGTACCGCGAACACTGAAGCTTTCTTT	CASTGGRTANTEAFF
many	-	TRBV6-2/TRBV6-3	TRBJ2-1	TGTGCCAGCAGTTACGGCGGGAATTCTGAGCAGTTCTTC	CASSYGGNSEQFF
-	-	TRBV5-1	TRBJ1-1	TGCGCCAGCAGCTTGGATCACGCAGGGAACACTGAAGCTTTCTTT	CASSLDHAGNTEAFF
-	-	TRBV19	TRBJ1-6	TGTGCCAGTGCGGTGGGGGATTCACCCCTCCACTTT	CASAVGDSPLHF
once	-	TRBV29-1	TRBJ2-7	TGCAGCGTTACCGAGACAGCTTACGAGCAGTACTTC	CSVTETAYEQYF
many	-	TRBV6-2/TRBV6-3	TRBJ2-1	TGTGCCAGCAGCTCCCGCGGCAACAATGAGCAGTTCTTC	CASSSRGNNEQFF
-	TRBD1	TRBV28	TRBJ2-2	TGTGCCAGCAGGCTCGACAGGGTTCGCACCGGGGAGCTGTTTTTT	CASRLDRVRTGELFF
many	TRBD2	TRBV7-9	TRBJ2-2	TGTGCCAGCAGCTTAGCGCTTAGCGGGAGTTTGAGCACCGGGGAGCTGTTTTTT	CASSLALSGSLSTGELFF
-	TRBD2	TRBV20-1	TRBJ2-7	TGCAGTGCTTCGACTAGCGGGAGGGCCCATAACGAGCAGTACTTC	CSASTSGRAHNEQYF
-	TRBD2	TRBV28	TRBJ2-7	TGTGCCAGCAGTTTTTCTCGTCCAGCGGGGATCTCCTACGAGCAGTACTTC	CASSFSRPAGISYEQYF
-	TRBD1	TRBV7-2	TRBJ2-1	TGTGCCAGCAGCACTCGACAGGGTATATATGAGCAGTTCTTC	CASSTRQGIYEQFF
-	TRBD2	TRBV12-5	TRBJ2-7	TGTGCTAGTGGTAATGGACTAGCGGGAGGTGGCGAGCAGTACTTC	CASGNGLAGGGEQYF
few	-	TRBV9	TRBJ1-4	TGTGCCAGCAGCACTACAGGGACGGAGGAAAAACTGTTTTTT	CASSTTGTEEKLFF
many	TRBD1	TRBV29-1	TRBJ2-7	TGCAGCGTTGGTAACCACAGGGGCGAGCAGTACTTC	CSVGNHRGEQYF
-	-	TRBV5-4	TRBJ1-1	TGTGCCACAATGGACAGAAGGAACACTGAAGCTTTCTTT	CATMDRRNTEAFF
few	-	TRBV6-6	TRBJ1-1	TGTGCCAGCAGGGGAGGCACTGAAGCTTTCTTT	CASRGGTEAFF
-	TRBD2	TRBV29-1	TRBJ2-1	TGCAGCGTTGGAGCGGGAAGGGGGCAGTTCTTC	CSVGAGRGQFF
-	-	TRBV14	TRBJ2-1	TGTGCCAGCAGCTCAACAGGGAAGGGAGAGCAGTTCTTC	CASSSTGKGEQFF
-	-	TRBV29-1	TRBJ2-7	TGCAGCGCCCGTTCCGGGACACCTCTTCGTGAGCAGTACTTC	CSARSGTPLREQYF
many	TRBD2	TRBV20-1	TRBJ2-3	TGCAGTGCTAGACTGACTAGCGGGATCCCTAGCACAGATACGCAGTATTTT	CSARLTSGIPSTDTQYF
-	-	TRBV20-1	TRBJ2-7	TGCAGTGCTACAGCGGTCCTTAGCTCCTACGAGCAGTACTTC	CSATAVLSSYEQYF
few	-	TRBV11-2	TRBJ2-3	TGTGCCAGCAGCTTAGTTCTCAGGGGCACAGATACGCAGTATTTT	CASSLVLRGTDTQYF
few	TRBD2	TRBV7-8	TRBJ2-3	TGTGCCAGCAGCTCAACTAGCGGCCTCACAGATACGCAGTATTTT	CASSSTSGLTDTQYF
few	TRBD1	TRBV29-1	TRBJ1-1	TGCAGCGTTCGGACAGGGCTGAACACTGAAGCTTTCTTT	CSVRTGLNTEAFF
-	-	TRBV7-9	TRBJ2-7	TGTGCCAGCAGCACTTCCCTCAACGAGCAGTACTTC	CASSTSLNEQYF
-	-	TRBV4-2	TRBJ2-7	TGTGCCAGCAGCCAAGGACAGAGCTCCTACGAGCAGTACTTC	CASSQGQSSYEQYF
-	TRBD1	TRBV29-1	TRBJ1-2	TGCAGCGCCGACGGGACAGGGGCCCTCTACTATGGCTACACCTTC	CSADGTGALYYGYTF
few	-	TRBV2	TRBJ2-2	TGTGCCAGCAGTGAACAGGGGTCGATCGCCGGGGAGCTGTTTTTT	CASSEQGSIAGELFF
few	-	TRBV7-2	TRBJ2-1	TGTGCCAGCGGGTCCGGAGACTCCTACAATGAGCAGTTCTTC	CASGSGDSYNEQFF
many	-	TRBV3-1	TRBJ2-5	TGTGCCAGCAGCCTATTCGACAGCCACCAAGAGACCCAGTACTTC	CASSLFDSHQETQYF
few	-	TRBV18	TRBJ2-2	TGTGCCAGCTCTCTTCCGACTAGTATCACCGGGGAGCTGTTTTTT	CASSLPTSITGELFF
few	-	TRBV7-3	TRBJ2-3	TGTGCCAGCAGCTCCGGAGGGATCACAGATACGCAGTATTTT	CASSSGGITDTQYF
-	TRBD2	TRBV11-2	TRBJ2-7	TGTGCCAGCTCCGGACTAGGACTAAGCGAGCAGTACTTC	CASSGLGLSEQYF
few	-	TRBV18	TRBJ2-2	TGTGCCAGCTCACCGACGGACGGGGAGCTGTTTTTT	CASSPTDGELFF
-	-	TRBV2	TRBJ2-3	TGTGCCAGCGGGCGGGAACCCACAGATACGCAGTATTTT	CASGREPTDTQYF
-	TRBD1	TRBV4-2	TRBJ2-3	TGTGCCAGCAGCCAAGTGACAGGGGCGTTTTCAGCAGATACGCAGTATTTT	CASSQVTGAFSADTQYF
few	-	TRBV21-1	TRBJ2-7	TGTGCCAGCAGCAAAGTTTCCCCGCGGGAATACGAGCAGTACTTC	CASSKVSPREYEQYF
many	-	TRBV5-5	TRBJ2-7	TGTGCCAGCACCGAAACCGGGACGGTGACCTACGAGCAGTACTTC	CASTETGTVTYEQYF
few	TRBD2	TRBV29-1	TRBJ2-1	TGCAGCGCGAATAGAGCGGGAGGCATTTACAATGAGCAGTTCTTC	CSANRAGGIYNEQFF
few	-	TRBV20-1	TRBJ2-7	TGCAGTGCTAAGAGAAAGACATCTAGCTCAAAGGTGCCCTACGAGCAGTACTTC	CSAKRKTSSSKVPYEQYF
-	-	TRBV10-3	TRBJ1-1	TGTGCCATCAGTGAGTCGGTGAAGGGATCCACTGAAGCTTTCTTT	CAISESVKGSTEAFF
few	-	TRBV6-1	TRBJ1-6	TGTGCCAGCAGTGAATTCCGGGGGCAGAACTTT	CASSEFRGQNF